One sample yielded the 27 T cell receptor beta chains listed below, sequenced in a study of cytomegalovirus exposure and HLA in healthy donors. 60 Vbeta and 13 Jbeta primers were used in PCR. The data were produced by immunoSEQ multiplex PCR, yet TCRdb's version contains in-frame clones alone and is incomplete. Of around 140,000 clones in the sample, over 75% were seen once. Sequencing was carried out using PBMCs. Source of these receptors: a woman under 40 in good health and CMV-seronegative.

CDR3 amino acids: CASSSSGQGNTGELFF. CDR3 sequence (DNA): TGTGCCAGCAGTTCCTCGGGACAGGGGAACACCGGGGAGCTGTTTTTT. The chain uses TRBV27 and TRBJ2-2; 9 nucleotides agree with TRBD1. CDR1 is MNHEY and CDR2 is SMNVEV in the germline V gene (reference sequence). CDR3 length: 16 residues. Germline trimming cut 4 bases from V and 1 base from J; bases unmatched to any gene: 4.

This chain connects TRBV5-1 to TRBJ1-4; D may be TRBD1 (6 bases). Germline CDR1 reads SGHRS; CDR2 reads YFSETQ. The V end lost 3 bases, the J end lost 5 bases, and 11 bases lay between the germline ends. This CDR3 contains 14 residues. CDR3 in amino acids: CASSSQGQNEKLFF. CDR3 DNA sequence: TGCGCCAGCAGCTCTCAGGGGCAAAATGAAAAACTGTTTTTT.

The chain links TRBV7-8 to TRBJ2-5, with 7 bases that match TRBD2. The CDR3 is 17 residues long. The V segment lost 4 bases and the J segment 0 bases; nucleotides outside the gene matches: 11. CDR1 is SGHVS and CDR2 is FQNEAQ in the germline V gene. CDR3 in DNA: TGTGCCAGCAGCTCCGATTGGGACTACAGGTACCAAGAGACCCAGTACTTC. Its translation is CASSSDWDYRYQETQYF.

About this clone: At one end the junction does not follow the germline gene, possibly because of a read error. The CDR3 sequence: CASSIARDTEAFF. As DNA, the CDR3 is TGTGCCAGTAGCATAGCCCGGGACACTGAAGCTTTCTTT. The chain employs TRBV19 and TRBJ1-1; D gene unclear. CDR1 is LNHDA and CDR2 is SQIVND in the germline V gene (reference sequence). The CDR3 consists of 13 residues.

The chain recombines TRBV7-9 with TRBJ2-5; tentative D call: TRBD1 (6 bases). Per germline, CDR1 SEHNR and CDR2 FQNEAQ (reference sequence). The CDR3 loop spans 11 amino acids. With 10 bases removed from V and 4 bases from J, the gap between germline ends came to 10 bases. The chain's CDR3 is CATGERETQYF. The CDR3 region has the DNA TGTGCCACAGGGGAGCGAGAGACCCAGTACTTC.

In the case of this clone: Other nucleotide sequences from this sample produce the same CDR3. The rearrangement joins TRBV15 to TRBJ1-3; D is unresolved. Germline CDR1 reads LNHNV; CDR2 reads YYDKDF (reference sequence). V gave up 0 bases and J gave up 2 bases, with 8 bases separating them. The CDR3 spans 15 residues. CDR3 sequence: CATSRDRGPGNTIYF. The CDR3 nucleotides are TGTGCCACCAGCAGAGACAGAGGGCCTGGAAACACCATATATTTT.

This clone occurred a few times. CDR3 loop: CASSFLDGGGDTQYF. The CDR3 DNA is TGTGCCAGCAGCTTCCTCGACGGGGGTGGGGATACGCAGTATTTT. The V and J genes are TRBV7-2 and TRBJ2-3, with D maybe TRBD2 (6 bases). CDR3 length: 15 residues. Trimming took off 3 bases at V and 6 bases at J, with 16 bases between the two ends. Germline V CDR1 and CDR2: SGHTA, FQGNSA.

This clone was observed once. The CDR3 DNA reads TGTGCCTGGAGTGTTACCGGTCTCAACACCGGGGAGCTGTTTTTT. This codes for CAWSVTGLNTGELFF. The chain employs TRBV30 and TRBJ2-2; D unclear. Trimming took off 0 bases at V and 2 bases at J, with 10 bases between the two ends. The CDR3 is 15 residues long. The germline CDR1 and CDR2 sequences are GTSNPN and SVGIG (reference sequence). The whole variable domain, remainder taken from reference TRBV30 and TRBJ2-2, is SQTIHQWPATLVQPVGSPLSLECTVEGTSNPNLYWYRQAAGRGLQLLFYSVGIGQISSEVPQNLSASRPQDRQFILSSKKLLLSDSGFYLCAWSVTGLNTGELFFGEGSRLTVL.

The chain employs TRBV2 and TRBJ2-1, with 11 positions matching TRBD2. CDR3 length: 15 amino acids. Trimming took 4 bases from V and 4 from J; bases not matched to a gene: 3. Germline V gene data show CDR1 as SNHLY and CDR2 as FYNNEI. CDR3 sequence reads: CASSGVAGGYNEQFF. The DNA of the CDR3 is TGTGCCAGCAGTGGGGTAGCGGGGGGGTACAATGAGCAGTTCTTC.

The chain carries TRBV19 and TRBJ2-7; possible D gene TRBD2, 7 bases. This CDR3 comprises 16 residues. V was trimmed by 1 base and J by 7 bases, leaving 20 bases between them. Germline V gene lookup returns CDR1 LNHDA and CDR2 SQIVND (reference sequence). The CDR3: CASSIVGGRSSREQYF. The CDR3 DNA follows: TGTGCCAGTAGTATAGTGGGGGGGCGAAGCTCTCGGGAGCAGTACTTC.

This CDR3 is CASSINQGPNSPLHF. In DNA form, the CDR3 reads TGTGCCAGTAGTATAAATCAGGGCCCTAATTCACCCCTCCACTTT. The gene calls are TRBV19 and TRBJ1-6, with a possible D match to TRBD1 (5 bases). Trimming shortened V by 2 bases and J by 6 bases, and 11 bases separated the two germline ends. The CDR3 extends over 15 amino acids. CDR1 and CDR2 from the germline V gene are LNHDA and SQIVND (reference sequence).

Concerning this clone: This CDR3 is also generated by other DNA sequences in the sample. V usage is TRBV11-2 and J usage is TRBJ2-4; 9 nucleotides align to TRBD2. From germline, CDR1 is SGHAT and CDR2 FQNNGV. The CDR3 runs to 16 residues. V shed 5 bases and J 7 bases; nucleotides not matched to a gene: 12. The CDR3, as DNA: TGTGCCAGCAGCCCTTGGGCGAGTAGCGGGGGTAACATTCAGTACTTC. Residues: CASSPWASSGGNIQYF.

This clone was detected only a few times. The gene calls are TRBV10-3 and TRBJ2-7; possibly TRBD2 for D (5 bases). Trimming removed 4 bases from V and 4 bases from J, with 14 bases in between. The CDR3 is made up of 14 amino acids. Germline V gives CDR1 ENHRY, CDR2 SYGVKD. CDR3 region: CAISVSGSGYEQYF. In DNA, the CDR3 is TGTGCCATCAGTGTTAGTGGGAGCGGATACGAGCAGTACTTC.

In this sample, this clone turned up once. This chain joins TRBV27 and TRBJ2-7; TRBD1 aligns across 7 bases. V shed 5 bases and J 0 bases; nucleotides not matched to a gene: 10. Germline-derived CDR1 and CDR2 are MNHEY and SMNVEV (reference sequence). CDR3 length: 16 amino acids. CDR3 sequence (DNA): TGTGCCAGCAGTCTTACAGGGGACACCACCTCCTACGAGCAGTACTTC. It encodes CASSLTGDTTSYEQYF.

The chain is built from TRBV18 and TRBJ2-5; 15 bases agree with TRBD2. Germline lookup yields CDR1 KGHSH and CDR2 LQKENI. The CDR3 length is 17 residues. The V and J ends lost 4 bases and 1 base, in that order; junction bases with no gene match: 4. The CDR3 here is CASSLWTSGRAQETQYF. As DNA, the CDR3 is TGTGCCAGCTCACTGTGGACTAGCGGGAGGGCCCAAGAGACCCAGTACTTC.

J is TRBJ2-6 and V is TRBV9; a possible D gene is TRBD2 (6 bases). Germline V gene data show CDR1 as SGDLS and CDR2 as YYNGEE. V dropped 4 bases and J dropped 0 bases, with 17 bases sitting between them. This CDR3 is built from 18 residues. The CDR3 bases are TGTGCCAGCAGCTCCACCGGGACTCTTATCTCTGGGGCCAACGTCCTGACTTTC. It is translated as CASSSTGTLISGANVLTF.

The V and J genes are TRBV27 and TRBJ2-6; the match to TRBD1 covers 11 bases. The CDR3 is made up of 18 amino acids. V shed 6 bases, J shed 0 bases, and the junction held 7 bases outside the gene matches. Germline V gene sequence: CDR1 MNHEY, CDR2 SMNVEV (reference sequence). CDR3 nucleotide sequence: TGTGCCAGCAGATCCCCCGGGACAGGGGGCTCTGGGGCCAACGTCCTGACTTTC. It encodes CASRSPGTGGSGANVLTF.

The V gene is TRBV5-1, the J gene TRBJ2-1, with D possibly being TRBD1 (6 bases). The CDR3 sequence is 14 residues long. V was shortened by 4 bases and J by 9 bases, with 17 bases between the two germline ends. The germline CDR1 and CDR2 sequences are SGHRS and YFSETQ. CDR3 nucleotide sequence: TGCGCCAGCAGCATCCAGGGGAATAACGGTGAGCAGTTCTTC. This codes for CASSIQGNNGEQFF.

This clone has more than one count but fewer than ten. This sequence joins TRBV4-3 and TRBJ1-1; D might be TRBD1 (5 bases). Trimming removed 0 bases from V and 8 bases from J, with 7 bases in between. Germline loops: CDR1 LGHNA, CDR2 YSLEER. This CDR3 comprises 12 residues. DNA of the CDR3: TGCGCCAGCAGCCAAGATTGGGGCGAAGCTTTCTTT. Amino acids: CASSQDWGEAFF.

This chain links TRBV6-1 with TRBJ1-5, with D unresolved. Germline V gene lookup returns CDR1 MNHNS and CDR2 SASEGT. The CDR3 loop spans 13 amino acids. Trimming removed 5 bases from V and 4 bases from J, with 9 bases in between. CDR3 residues: CASSKPTNQPQHF. CDR3 coding DNA: TGTGCCAGCAGTAAACCCACAAATCAGCCCCAGCATTTT.

This sequence joins TRBV7-2 and TRBJ2-5; 8 nucleotides match TRBD2. The J call may be in error: the DNA end matches TRBJ2-7 better. CDR1 and CDR2 from the germline V gene are SGHTA and FQGNSA. The CDR3 runs to 16 residues. The CDR3 DNA reads as TGTGCCAGCAGCTCCGGGGGGGCGGCAGGTACCTACGAGCAGTACTTC. Residues: CASSSGGAAGTYEQYF.

This chain links TRBV9 with TRBJ1-3; D unresolved. The CDR3 loop spans 18 amino acids. V shed 4 bases and J shed 2 bases, with 22 bases lying between them. Germline CDR1 and CDR2: SGDLS and YYNGEE. Here the CDR3 DNA reads TGTGCCAGCAGCCCCCTAGGCCCCCTTCTTGTGCCTGGAAACACCATATATTTT. It is translated as CASSPLGPLLVPGNTIYF.

The genes are TRBV5-4 and TRBJ2-7; 10 bases map to TRBD1. Germline assignment: CDR1 SGHNT and CDR2 YYREEE (reference sequence). Trimming cost V 4 bases and J 6 bases; bases outside gene matches: 7. This CDR3 contains 14 residues. CDR3 bases: TGTGCCAGCAGCAACCGGGACAGGGGAATCGAGCAGTACTTC. This gives the protein CASSNRDRGIEQYF.

The chain couples TRBV7-2 to TRBJ2-1, with D possibly matching TRBD2 (5 bases). V gave up 5 bases and J gave up 0 bases, with 11 bases separating them. CDR3 length: 15 residues. The germline gives CDR1 SGHTA, CDR2 FQGNSA. In DNA, the CDR3 is TGTGCCAGCAGCCCGGACTTTAGCTCCTACAATGAGCAGTTCTTC. This sequence encodes CASSPDFSSYNEQFF. Together with reference TRBV7-2 and TRBJ2-1, the CDR3 gives the full variable domain: GAGVSQSPSNKVTEKGKDVELRCDPISGHTALYWYRQSLGQGLEFLIYFQGNSAPDKSGLPSDRFSAERTGGSVSTLTIQRTQQEDSAVYLCASSPDFSSYNEQFFGPGTRLTVL.

The chain joins TRBV28 to TRBJ2-5, with D perhaps TRBD1 (6 bases). Germline loops: CDR1 MDHEN, CDR2 SYDVKM. Trimming cost V 7 bases and J 1 base, with 19 bases left between them. This CDR3 spans 16 amino acids. The CDR3 sequence is CASKTKFGQLQETQYF. The CDR3 region has the DNA TGTGCCAGCAAAACCAAATTCGGACAGCTCCAAGAGACCCAGTACTTC.

This clone showed up just once. The V gene is TRBV9, the J gene TRBJ2-7; 12 nucleotides line up with TRBD2. The junction had 4 bases not matched to a gene; V was cut back by 4 bases and J by 2 bases. The CDR3 consists of 15 residues. Germline V lookup: CDR1 SGDLS, CDR2 YYNGEE. The CDR3 DNA sequence: TGTGCCAGCAGCCGGACTAGCGGGGATACCTACGAGCAGTACTTC. The encoded protein is CASSRTSGDTYEQYF.

The V and J genes are TRBV5-1 and TRBJ1-4, with 7 bases lining up with TRBD1. CDR1 and CDR2 (germline): SGHRS, YFSETQ. Trimming took 0 bases from V and 8 from J; bases not matched to a gene: 7. The CDR3 length is 15 residues. The CDR3 sequence is CASSLALGGGEKLFF. CDR3 nucleotides: TGCGCCAGCAGCTTGGCCTTAGGGGGCGGAGAAAAACTGTTTTTT. Using reference TRBV5-1 and TRBJ1-4 for the parts outside the CDR3, the full variable domain is KAGVTQTPRYLIKTRGQQVTLSCSPISGHRSVSWYQQTPGQGLQFLFEYFSETQRNKGNFPGRFSGRQFSNSRSEMNVSTLELGDSALYLCASSLALGGGEKLFFGSGTQLSVL.